This T cell receptor (beta chain) is drawn from a study of vaccination effects on CD4 cells after COVID-19. Worth noting for this clone: What it recognizes is unknown.

ViraFEST used viral peptide pools to expand antigen-specific CD4+ T cells before sequencing. After less than 11 days in culture, the CD4+ T cells were isolated. Testing of the vaccine recipients showed negative nucleocapsid antibodies and no prior SARS-CoV-2 infection. Each culture well received approximately 2 million PBMC. These cells were then cultured in IMDM with roughly 9 IU/ml IL-2 and 7.5 to 10 ug/ml peptides. The CDR3 has 15 residues. Trimming took 2 bases from V and 5 from J; bases not matched to a gene: 4. The germline V gene encodes CDR1 KGHSH and CDR2 LQKENI. Sequenced by immunoSEQ multiplex PCR; TCRdb stores in-frame clones only, minus some. The sample consists of over 30,000 clones, roughly 70% of them appearing once.

The chain recombines TRBV18 with TRBJ2-7, with TRBD2 matching over 12 bases. The source was CD4+ T cells from PBMCs cultured with SARS-CoV-2 spike peptides, collected before COVID-19 vaccination. The sequence came from a human donor who received a COVID-19 vaccine. The CDR3 spells CASSPLGLAGNEQYF. The CDR3 DNA is TGTGCCAGCTCACCATTAGGACTAGCGGGAAACGAGCAGTACTTC.